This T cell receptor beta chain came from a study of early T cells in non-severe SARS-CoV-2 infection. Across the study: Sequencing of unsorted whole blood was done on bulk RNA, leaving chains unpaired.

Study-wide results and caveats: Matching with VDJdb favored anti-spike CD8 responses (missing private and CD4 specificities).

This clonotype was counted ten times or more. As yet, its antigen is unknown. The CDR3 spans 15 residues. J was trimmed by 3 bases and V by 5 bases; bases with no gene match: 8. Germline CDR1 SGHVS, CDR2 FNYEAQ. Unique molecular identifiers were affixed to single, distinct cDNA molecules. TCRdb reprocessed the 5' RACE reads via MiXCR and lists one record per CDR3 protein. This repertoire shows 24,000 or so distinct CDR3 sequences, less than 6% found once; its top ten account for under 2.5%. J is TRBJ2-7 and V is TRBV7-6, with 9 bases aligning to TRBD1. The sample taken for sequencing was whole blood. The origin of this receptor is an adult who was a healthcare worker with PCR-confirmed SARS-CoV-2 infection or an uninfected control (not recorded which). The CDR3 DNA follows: TGTGCCAGCAGCCCAGGGACAGGGAAGGGCTACGAGCAGTACTTC. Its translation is CASSPGTGKGYEQYF.